Given below is one T cell receptor beta chain in context. The data stem from a study of blood T cell repertoires in COVID-19. Germline assignment: CDR1 MNHEY and CDR2 SMNVEV (reference sequence). The CDR3 consists of 14 residues. With 6 bases removed from V and 4 bases from J, the gap between germline ends came to 15 bases. Some clones are missing from TCRdb's copy, which holds only in-frame ones; the method was immunoSEQ multiplex PCR. The repertoire consists of roughly 120,000 clones, with roughly four fifths occurring once and the leading ten covering over 6.5%. The clonotype comes from a human donor in a cohort sampled during active COVID-19. Sequenced input: peripheral blood. This chain connects TRBV27 to TRBJ1-1; maybe TRBD1 (5 bases). DNA for the CDR3: TGTGCCAGCAGCCCACTTGGGGGGGTCACTGAAGCTTTCTTT. Its protein is CASSPLGGVTEAFF.